This entry features one TCR beta chain sequence. Its antigen is unidentified. This specimen comes from a study of neoadjuvant anti-PD-1 for oral cavity cancer. Overall study findings and caveats: Non-responders to neoadjuvant nivolumab had significantly more clonal PBMC T cells than responders.

Only in-frame clones appear in the TCRdb table, and some are missing; sequencing was by immunoSEQ multiplex PCR. Among 11,000 to 15,000 clones listed, 65% to 80% were seen once. The receptor comes from a person aged 35 to 85 with oral cavity squamous cell carcinoma. The input for sequencing was PBMCs, taken before nivolumab (anti-PD-1) treatment.

The CDR3 bases are TGCGCCACAAAACCCGGGACAGGGTATGACGAGCAGTACTTC. Residues: CATKPGTGYDEQYF. The rearrangement links TRBV5-1 to TRBJ2-7, with 9 bases aligning to TRBD1. Germline V gives CDR1 SGHRS, CDR2 YFSETQ. The CDR3 extends over 14 amino acids. Trimming removed 9 bases from V and 5 bases from J; junction bases left unmatched: 12.